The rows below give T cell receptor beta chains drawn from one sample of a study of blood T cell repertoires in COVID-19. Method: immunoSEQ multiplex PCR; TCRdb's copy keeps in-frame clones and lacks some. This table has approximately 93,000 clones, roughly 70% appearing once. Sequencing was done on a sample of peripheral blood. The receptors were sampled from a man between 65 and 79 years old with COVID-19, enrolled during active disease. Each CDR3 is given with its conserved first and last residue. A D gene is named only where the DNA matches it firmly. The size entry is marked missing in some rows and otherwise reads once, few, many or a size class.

CDR3: CAIKVQGSNQPQHF
DNA: TGTGCCATCAAGGTCCAGGGTAGCAATCAGCCCCAGCATTTT
V: TRBV10-3
J: TRBJ1-5
D: -
size: -

CDR3: CASSEGGAPREQFF
DNA: TGTGCCAGCAGTGAAGGAGGCGCCCCAAGGGAGCAGTTCTTC
V: TRBV2
J: TRBJ2-1
D: -
size: -

CDR3: CASSEGTGGEQYF
DNA: TGTGCCAGCTCGGAAGGGACAGGCGGCGAGCAGTACTTC
V: TRBV18
J: TRBJ2-7
D: TRBD1
size: -

CDR3: CAWDRGPNTGELFF
DNA: TGTGCCTGGGACAGGGGACCGAACACCGGGGAGCTGTTTTTT
V: TRBV30
J: TRBJ2-2
D: TRBD1
size: -

CDR3: CASSLVPTGNYGYTF
DNA: TGTGCCAGCAGCCTCGTACCCACAGGGAACTATGGCTACACCTTC
V: TRBV5-4
J: TRBJ1-2
D: -
size: few

CDR3: CAISAAGGSTDTQYF
DNA: TGTGCCATCAGTGCGGCGGGCGGATCCACAGATACGCAGTATTTT
V: TRBV10-3
J: TRBJ2-3
D: -
size: once

CDR3: CASSQDFPDRINQPQHF
DNA: TGTGCCAGCAGCCAAGATTTCCCGGACAGAATCAATCAGCCCCAGCATTTT
V: TRBV3-1/TRBV3-2
J: TRBJ1-5
D: -
size: -

CDR3: CASSLGAQETQYF
DNA: TGTGCCAGCAGCTTAGGGGCCCAAGAGACCCAGTACTTC
V: TRBV7-9
J: TRBJ2-5
D: -
size: -

CDR3: CASSFRTDTQYF
DNA: TGTGCCAGCAGTTTTCGTACAGATACGCAGTATTTT
V: TRBV12-3/TRBV12-4
J: TRBJ2-3
D: -
size: -

CDR3: CASSFRAYEQYF
DNA: TGTGCCAGCAGCTTTCGGGCCTACGAGCAGTACTTC
V: TRBV5-6
J: TRBJ2-7
D: -
size: few

CDR3: CASSVGLAGNANTGELFF
DNA: TGTGCCAGCAGCGTAGGGCTAGCGGGGAACGCGAACACCGGGGAGCTGTTTTTT
V: TRBV9
J: TRBJ2-2
D: TRBD2
size: -

CDR3: CASRGGAGYYNEQFF
DNA: TGTGCCAGCAGGGGGGGAGCGGGATACTACAATGAGCAGTTCTTC
V: TRBV28
J: TRBJ2-1
D: TRBD2
size: -

CDR3: CAWTPSRTGSSSTEAFF
DNA: TGTGCCTGGACCCCAAGCAGGACAGGGTCGAGTTCCACTGAAGCTTTCTTT
V: TRBV30
J: TRBJ1-1
D: TRBD1
size: -

CDR3: CAWSVFFARQGVNHGELFF
DNA: TGTGCCTGGAGTGTTTTTTTCGCCAGACAGGGCGTTAACCACGGGGAGCTGTTTTTT
V: TRBV30
J: TRBJ2-2
D: TRBD1
size: -

CDR3: CATSRDPGADSPLHF
DNA: TGTGCCACCAGCAGAGATCCAGGGGCCGATTCACCCCTCCACTTT
V: TRBV15
J: TRBJ1-6
D: -
size: -

CDR3: CASWGQGGNSNQPQHF
DNA: TGTGCCAGCTGGGGACAGGGCGGGAATAGCAATCAGCCCCAGCATTTT
V: TRBV27
J: TRBJ1-5
D: TRBD1
size: few

CDR3: CASSLLQGHGYTF
DNA: TGTGCCAGCAGCTTACTACAGGGACATGGCTACACCTTC
V: TRBV7-2
J: TRBJ1-2
D: -
size: -

CDR3: CASSFGTGDFDGYTF
DNA: TGTGCCAGCAGTTTTGGGACAGGGGATTTCGATGGCTACACCTTC
V: TRBV27
J: TRBJ1-2
D: TRBD1
size: few

CDR3: CASSWTGGRKNIQYF
DNA: TGTGCCAGCAGTTGGACAGGGGGCCGGAAAAACATTCAGTACTTC
V: TRBV28
J: TRBJ2-4
D: TRBD1
size: -

CDR3: CASSLVQGGSGEQYF
DNA: TGTGCCAGCAGCTTGGTCCAGGGAGGTTCGGGTGAGCAGTACTTC
V: TRBV5-4
J: TRBJ2-7
D: -
size: -

CDR3: CASRTAPRETQYF
DNA: TGTGCCAGCAGGACAGCCCCTAGGGAGACCCAGTACTTC
V: TRBV28
J: TRBJ2-5
D: -
size: -

CDR3: CASSPGHLSTDTQYF
DNA: TGTGCCAGCAGCCCGGGACACCTCAGCACAGATACGCAGTATTTT
V: TRBV5-4
J: TRBJ2-3
D: -
size: -

CDR3: CASSPLQGRSYNEQFF
DNA: TGTGCCAGCTCACCATTGCAGGGTAGGTCCTACAATGAGCAGTTCTTC
V: TRBV18
J: TRBJ2-1
D: -
size: -

CDR3: CASSYQDSYEQYF
DNA: TGTGCCAGCAGTTATCAGGACTCCTACGAGCAGTACTTC
V: TRBV6-5
J: TRBJ2-7
D: -
size: -

CDR3: CASSAGSSGSSYEQYF
DNA: TGCGCCAGCAGCGCGGGCTCTAGCGGCAGCTCCTACGAGCAGTACTTC
V: TRBV5-1
J: TRBJ2-7
D: TRBD2
size: once

CDR3: CAWSKGIAGTEAFF
DNA: TGTGCCTGGAGTAAGGGAATCGCGGGCACTGAAGCTTTCTTT
V: TRBV30
J: TRBJ1-1
D: -
size: -

CDR3: CASTGEGLLGEAFF
DNA: TGTGCCAGCACCGGAGAGGGTCTCCTCGGTGAAGCTTTCTTT
V: TRBV4-2
J: TRBJ1-1
D: -
size: few

CDR3: CASKGGGTNPREQYF
DNA: TGTGCCAGCAAGGGGGGGGGCACGAACCCCCGCGAGCAGTACTTC
V: TRBV27
J: TRBJ2-7
D: -
size: -

CDR3: CASSFPGGPHNEQFF
DNA: TGTGCCAGCAGCTTTCCGGGAGGGCCCCACAATGAGCAGTTCTTC
V: TRBV7-2
J: TRBJ2-1
D: TRBD2
size: -

CDR3: CASLGRDYGYTF
DNA: TGTGCCAGCCTCGGTAGAGACTATGGCTACACCTTC
V: TRBV19
J: TRBJ1-2
D: -
size: few

CDR3: CASSVGGASGAREQYF
DNA: TGTGCCAGCAGCGTAGGAGGTGCCTCCGGCGCGCGGGAGCAGTACTTC
V: TRBV9
J: TRBJ2-7
D: -
size: -

CDR3: CASSLETENPYTF
DNA: TGCGCCAGCAGCTTGGAAACAGAAAACCCCTACACCTTC
V: TRBV5-1
J: TRBJ1-2
D: -
size: -

CDR3: CAWSRGLYSNQPQHF
DNA: TGTGCCTGGAGTAGGGGGCTGTATAGCAATCAGCCCCAGCATTTT
V: TRBV30
J: TRBJ1-5
D: TRBD1
size: once

CDR3: CASSLASAGYEKLFF
DNA: TGTGCCAGCAGCTTAGCGAGTGCAGGGTATGAAAAACTGTTTTTT
V: TRBV7-9
J: TRBJ1-4
D: -
size: -

CDR3: CASSIVGGDEQYF
DNA: TGTGCCAGTAGTATAGTAGGCGGAGACGAGCAGTACTTC
V: TRBV19
J: TRBJ2-7
D: -
size: -

CDR3: CATSDPGDRHYEQYF
DNA: TGTGCCACCAGTGACCCCGGAGACAGACACTACGAGCAGTACTTC
V: TRBV24-1
J: TRBJ2-7
D: -
size: -